The T cell receptor (beta chain) described here comes from a study of blood T cell repertoires in COVID-19 (dated by TCRdb to about 2020). Broadly, across the study: Collaborator samples came from the United States, Italy and Spain and covered acute and convalescent phases of COVID-19. The repertoires were released in a freely available public database intended as a resource for research on the immune response to SARS-CoV-2. Where available, HLA class I and class II types were obtained from metadata supplied by the sample provider rather than from assay-based typing. The sample metadata nearly always contained a de-identified subject ID, COVID-19 status, age in years and sex. The material from the prospective study consisted of cDNA or gDNA derived from T cells, B-cell-depleted T cells, or PBMCs. Subjects who had been exposed to COVID-19, were actively infected with it, or had recovered from it provided the deeply sampled blood TCRbeta repertoires that made up the dataset. The samples were drawn from the first 160 participants of the ongoing ImmuneRACE study and from 950 to 1,500 subjects provided by 6 global collaborators.

The collaborating institutions used their own protocols to collect whole blood in K2EDTA tubes. For TCRbeta analysis, collaborator samples were shipped as frozen whole blood, as isolated PBMCs, or as DNA extracted from either sample type. Study-level results and caveats: The amount of clinical and demographic metadata varied by source and participant and was provided uncurated.

TCRbeta CDR3 regions were amplified from genomic DNA by means of the immunoSEQ Assay, a bias-controlled multiplex PCR. In the original analysis: Within the assay, amplification of reference gene primers was used to estimate how many nucleated cells each sample contained. To quantify the absolute abundance of each unique TCRbeta CDR3 rearrangement, sequence reads were collapsed and filtered. For each sample, productive Simpson clonality was calculated as the square root of Simpson's diversity index across productive rearrangements. Held by TCRdb, this immuneACCESS table contains in-frame sequences only and omits some clones. Under half of the omission traces to an unresolved V gene where checked; the cause of the rest is unknown. V and J calls and clone size come straight from that table; D and trimming were deduced from the DNA. Recorded for this sample are under 140,000 clones; 87% of them occurred a single time. The ten largest account for around 4.8% of the sample.

As for this clone: Its target antigen remains unknown. No base quality values were provided; no much bigger clone lies one nucleotide off.

This receptor was identified in a human donor in a cohort sampled during active COVID-19. Sequenced input: peripheral blood.

The CDR3 loop reads CASSFSVPGQFYEQYF. The nucleotide sequence reads TGTGCCAGCAGCTTTAGTGTCCCGGGACAGTTTTACGAGCAGTACTTC. This chain joins TRBV5-6 to TRBJ2-7; the junction holds 7 bases that match TRBD1. Taken from cysteine to phenylalanine, the CDR3 has 16 residues. Solely the CDR3 DNA is kept, with 48 bases framed from the first base. Trimmed from V: 2 bases; trimmed from J: 4 bases; junction bases lacking a gene match: 12. CDR1 and CDR2 (SGHDT, YYEEEE) derive from the germline V gene.